This T cell receptor (beta chain) was observed in a study of cytomegalovirus exposure and HLA in healthy donors. This clone was counted between two and nine times. No antigen is known for it. Overall study findings and caveats: When a later analysis compared HLA-associated TCR beta chains with equally common others, the HLA-associated chains turned out to be more clonally expanded and to have lower generation probabilities. Across all donors, roughly uniform sequencing depth was an assumption of the presence/absence analyses. After further analysis at a later stage, roughly 16,000 TCR beta sequences were associated with HLA alleles at 0.05 false discovery rate. Later work found that TCR association rates differed between HLA loci; DRB1 had the most and HLA-C the fewest.

The CDR3 covers 15 residues. V was trimmed by 0 bases and J by 5 bases, leaving 13 bases between them. The germline V gene encodes CDR1 SGHRS and CDR2 YFSETQ. With 60 Vbeta and 13 Jbeta primers, the PCR was carried out. The repertoire was sequenced with immunoSEQ multiplex PCR; TCRdb's copy has only in-frame clones and lacks some. This sample has some 180,000 clones, with roughly four fifths found just once. J is TRBJ2-3 and V is TRBV5-1; D is unclear. Sequenced: PBMCs. This sequence was found in a man aged 25 to 40 in good health and CMV-seronegative. The CDR3 nucleotides are TGCGCCAGCAGCTTGGCGTCCGCCGCCGGAGATACGCAGTATTTT. Translation: CASSLASAAGDTQYF. Full variable domain (rest looked up from reference TRBV5-1 and TRBJ2-3): KAGVTQTPRYLIKTRGQQVTLSCSPISGHRSVSWYQQTPGQGLQFLFEYFSETQRNKGNFPGRFSGRQFSNSRSEMNVSTLELGDSALYLCASSLASAAGDTQYFGPGTRLTVL.